This section outlines one TCR beta chain sequence together with its context. What it recognizes is unknown. The sample is drawn from a study of T cell responses to AZD1222 COVID-19 vaccine. Germline V gene lookup returns CDR1 MNHEY and CDR2 SVGAGI. J gave up 5 bases and V 6 bases, and 8 bases lay outside the gene matches. CDR3 length equals 15 residues. Study findings and constraints: Clonal diversity was possibly underestimated, and white British individuals and females predominated among donors. With two AZD1222 doses given, Spike-specific TCR breadth and depth both rose. Across spike, vaccine-associated CD4 TCRs were found, dominant at 160-218 and 743-854.

The protocol was immunoSEQ multiplex PCR, while the TCRdb copy is restricted to in-frame clones and leaves out a portion. The table lists over 150,000 clones, 90% of them singletons. The chain joins TRBV6-5 to TRBJ2-1, with 9 bases that match TRBD2. This sequence was found in an adult in good health. Sequenced here: peripheral blood, sampled on day 0 of AZD1222 vaccination. CDR3 loop: CASSPLLAGNNEQFF. In DNA form, the CDR3 reads TGTGCCAGCAGCCCCCTCCTAGCGGGAAACAATGAGCAGTTCTTC.